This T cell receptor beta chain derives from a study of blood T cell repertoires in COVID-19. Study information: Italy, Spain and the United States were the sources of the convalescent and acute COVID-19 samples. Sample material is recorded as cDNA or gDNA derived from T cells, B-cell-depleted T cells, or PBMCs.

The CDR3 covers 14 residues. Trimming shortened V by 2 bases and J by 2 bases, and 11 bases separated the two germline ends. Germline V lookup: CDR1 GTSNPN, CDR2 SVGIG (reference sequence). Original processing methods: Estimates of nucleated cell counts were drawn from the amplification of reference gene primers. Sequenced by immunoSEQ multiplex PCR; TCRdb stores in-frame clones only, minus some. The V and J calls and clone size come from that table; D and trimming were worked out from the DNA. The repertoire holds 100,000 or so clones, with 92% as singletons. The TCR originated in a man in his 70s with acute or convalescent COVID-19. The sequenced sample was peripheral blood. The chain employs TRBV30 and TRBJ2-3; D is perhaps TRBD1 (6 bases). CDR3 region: CAWSQGQHTDTQYF. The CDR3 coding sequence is TGTGCCTGGAGTCAAGGACAGCACACAGATACGCAGTATTTT.